The 22 T cell receptor beta chains below were found in one sample sequenced in a study of CD8 T cells in Susac syndrome. Random hexamers were used to reverse transcribe the RNA input (about 0.45 to 1 ug). TCRdb called the immunoSEQ multiplex PCR reads again in MiXCR, with one record for every CDR3 protein. The data contain 150,000 to 160,000 distinct CDR3 sequences, 94% of them seen just once; the ten biggest clones take up 0.2% to 0.25%. Sequenced: CD8+ T cells from PBMCs. Source of these receptors: a human donor with multiple sclerosis.

The chain recombines TRBV28 with TRBJ2-7; TRBD2 matches 7 bases. Germline V CDR1 and CDR2: MDHEN, SYDVKM. The CDR3 sequence is 14 residues long. With V trimmed by 4 bases and J by 5 bases, 8 bases remained unmatched. For the CDR3, the DNA is TGTGCCAGCAGTTATTCCTTTCGGGGGGACGAGCAGTACTTC. This sequence encodes CASSYSFRGDEQYF.

This chain joins TRBV5-1 and TRBJ1-1; perhaps TRBD1 as D (5 bases). The CDR3 spans 16 residues. V lost 0 bases, J lost 0 bases, and 12 bases lay in between. Looked up from germline, CDR1 is SGHRS and CDR2 is YFSETQ. CDR3 in amino acids: CASSLEIGHMNTEAFF. As DNA, the CDR3 is TGCGCCAGCAGCTTGGAAATAGGACATATGAACACTGAAGCTTTCTTT.

The chain is built from TRBV6-1 and TRBJ1-5, with TRBD1 matching 8 bases. Germline V lookup: CDR1 MNHNS, CDR2 SASEGT. Unmatched junction bases numbered 8, after V lost 4 bases and J lost 3 bases. CDR3 length: 16 amino acids. Here the CDR3 DNA reads TGTGCCAGCAGTGGGGCCCCGGGACAGGCCAATCAGCCCCAGCATTTT. This translates into CASSGAPGQANQPQHF.

The chain is built from TRBV29-1 and TRBJ1-2; possibly TRBD1 for D (5 bases). CDR3 length: 15 residues. V lost 1 base, J lost 4 bases, and 16 bases lay in between. Germline loops: CDR1 SQVTM, CDR2 ANQGSEA. Written as DNA, the CDR3 is TGCAGCGTTGAAGGTTTCGGGACCCATGGCTATGGCTACACCTTC. Residues: CSVEGFGTHGYGYTF.

The gene calls are TRBV18 and TRBJ2-7; 7 bases line up with TRBD1. The J segment lost 2 bases and the V segment lost 0 bases, leaving 13 bases of the junction unmatched. Germline CDR1 KGHSH, CDR2 LQKENI. The CDR3 loop spans 18 amino acids. CDR3 nucleotide sequence: TGTGCCAGCTCACCACCGGTAGGGAGTTCGGACAGGCCCTACGAGCAGTACTTC. Translated: CASSPPVGSSDRPYEQYF.

The V and J genes are TRBV5-1 and TRBJ1-2; no definite D call. CDR1 is SGHRS, CDR2 YFSETQ, per germline. V was trimmed by 3 bases and J by 2 bases, leaving 11 bases between them. The CDR3 contains 14 residues. CDR3 in amino acids: CASSSSQKNYGYTF. DNA of the CDR3: TGCGCCAGCAGCTCATCACAAAAGAACTATGGCTACACCTTC.

The chain employs TRBV27 and TRBJ2-1; 8 positions match TRBD2. This CDR3 has 15 amino acids. After removal of 2 bases from V and 4 bases from J, the junction contained 4 bases not matched to a gene. Germline V gives CDR1 MNHEY, CDR2 SMNVEV (reference sequence). The chain's CDR3 is CASSLGAGGYNEQFF. The CDR3 coding sequence is TGTGCCAGCAGTTTAGGGGCGGGGGGTTACAATGAGCAGTTCTTC.

This clonotype was picked up one time. The rearrangement joins TRBV30 to TRBJ2-1, with unresolved D. Germline V lookup: CDR1 GTSNPN, CDR2 SVGIG (reference sequence). V was shortened by 4 bases and J by 0 bases, with 13 bases between the two germline ends. The CDR3 is made up of 15 amino acids. The CDR3 sequence is CAWNPDGSSYNEQFF. DNA for the CDR3: TGTGCCTGGAACCCGGACGGAAGCTCCTACAATGAGCAGTTCTTC.

The count of this clonotype is one. The V and J genes are TRBV9 and TRBJ2-2, with TRBD2 matching over 7 bases. The germline V gene encodes CDR1 SGDLS and CDR2 YYNGEE. Trimming removed 0 bases from V and 4 bases from J; junction bases left unmatched: 3. The CDR3 consists of 15 residues. CDR3 residues: CASSVDGTTTGELFF. CDR3 coding DNA: TGTGCCAGCAGCGTAGACGGGACTACCACCGGGGAGCTGTTTTTT. Using reference TRBV9 and TRBJ2-2 for the parts outside the CDR3, the full variable domain is DSGVTQTPKHLITATGQRVTLRCSPRSGDLSVYWYQQSLDQGLQFLIQYYNGEERAKGNILERFSAQQFPDLHSELNLSSLELGDSALYFCASSVDGTTTGELFFGEGSRLTVL.

The CDR3 loop reads CARKMQGYTGELFF. The DNA for the CDR3 is TGTGCCAGGAAAATGCAGGGGTACACCGGGGAGCTGTTTTTT. V gene TRBV5-5 combines with J gene TRBJ2-2; a weak D match, TRBD1 (6 bases). The CDR3 runs to 14 residues. CDR1 and CDR2 (germline): SGHKS, YYEKEE (reference sequence). The V end was cut by 8 bases, the J end by 3 bases, with 14 bases between.

The V gene is TRBV11-3, the J gene TRBJ2-3, with D unresolved. Germline V gives CDR1 SGHNT, CDR2 YENEEA. V lost 5 bases and J 1 base, leaving 13 bases between the germline ends. The CDR3 loop spans 15 amino acids. CDR3 sequence (DNA): TGTGCCAGCAGCAAGACCCGAGAACGCACAGATACGCAGTATTTT. As protein: CASSKTRERTDTQYF.

The chain links TRBV3-1 to TRBJ2-7, with D perhaps given as TRBD1 or TRBD2 (6 bases each). The ends were cut back, 2 bases at V and 6 bases at J, with 14 bases in the middle. The CDR3 is 14 amino acids. Germline CDR1 is LGHDT and CDR2 is YNNKEL (reference sequence). The CDR3 region is CASSQPRGAGEQYF. The CDR3 nucleotides are TGTGCCAGCAGCCAACCGAGGGGGGCAGGCGAGCAGTACTTC.

The rearrangement links TRBV12-3 or TRBV12-4 to TRBJ2-7; 7 bases map to TRBD1. The CDR3 is 13 amino acids. V lost 6 bases, J lost 4 bases, and 6 bases stayed unmatched. The CDR3 DNA reads as TGTGCCAGCAGCCATGGACAGGATTACGAGCAGTACTTC. Amino acid sequence: CASSHGQDYEQYF.

V is TRBV30 and J is TRBJ1-5; D ambiguous. The CDR3 consists of 15 residues. Germline loops: CDR1 GTSNPN, CDR2 SVGIG (reference sequence). Trimming took 3 bases from V and 1 from J, leaving 13 bases between them. The CDR3 loop is CAWRGRDTSNQPQHF. CDR3 nucleotides: TGTGCCTGGAGGGGGAGGGATACGAGCAATCAGCCCCAGCATTTT.

The CDR3 nucleotides read TGCGCCAGCAGTGTCGGGCTTGGGGAGACTGAAGCTTTCTTT. Its translation: CASSVGLGETEAFF. The chain couples TRBV4-1 to TRBJ1-1, with D uncertain. CDR3 size: 14 residues. Trimming took off 6 bases at V and 5 bases at J, with 16 bases between the two ends. The germline CDR1 and CDR2 sequences are MGHRA and YSYEKL.

J is TRBJ2-7 and V is TRBV3-1, with D unresolved. The CDR3 is made up of 15 amino acids. V was shortened by 0 bases and J by 3 bases, with 12 bases between the two germline ends. CDR1 and CDR2 from the germline V gene are LGHDT and YNNKEL (reference sequence). The DNA of the CDR3 is TGTGCCAGCAGCCAAGAAAAGCTCGGTATCTACGAGCAGTACTTC. Its translation is CASSQEKLGIYEQYF.

This clonotype appeared once. The J gene is TRBJ2-1, the V gene TRBV7-9; TRBD1 is a possible D gene (6 bases). Germline CDR1 is SEHNR and CDR2 is FQNEAQ (reference sequence). Trimming pared 5 bases from V and 7 bases from J, leaving 15 bases between. CDR3 length: 14 residues. This CDR3 is CASSPLGAGNEQFF. CDR3 DNA sequence: TGTGCCAGCAGCCCCTTGGGGGCTGGGAATGAGCAGTTCTTC.

This sequence joins TRBV4-3 and TRBJ2-1; TRBD1 is a possible D gene (5 bases). Germline V gene data show CDR1 as LGHNA and CDR2 as YSLEER. V dropped 0 bases and J dropped 6 bases, with 9 bases sitting between them. This CDR3 is 14 amino acids long. CDR3 sequence reads: CASSQDSTGNEQFF. The CDR3 nucleotides read TGCGCCAGCAGCCAAGATTCTACAGGCAATGAGCAGTTCTTC.

The chain has TRBV20-1 and TRBJ1-6; D not resolved. V was cut by 0 bases and J by 9 bases, with 0 bases left in between. The CDR3 contains 10 residues. Germline assignment: CDR1 DFQATT and CDR2 SNEGSKA (reference sequence). Written as DNA, the CDR3 is TGCAGTGCTAGAGATTCACCCCTCCACTTT. It encodes CSARDSPLHF.

The chain is built from TRBV29-1 and TRBJ1-5; 9 bases line up with TRBD1. The germline gives CDR1 SQVTM, CDR2 ANQGSEA. This CDR3 region has 14 residues. The V and J ends lost 6 bases and 0 bases, in that order; junction bases with no gene match: 3. CDR3 sequence reads: CSVQDRGSNQPQHF. The CDR3 DNA sequence: TGCAGCGTCCAGGACAGGGGTAGCAATCAGCCCCAGCATTTT.

The chain links TRBV30 to TRBJ2-4; a weak D match, TRBD2 (6 bases). V lost 4 bases to trimming and J lost 8 bases, with 21 bases between them. The germline CDR1 and CDR2 sequences are GTSNPN and SVGIG (reference sequence). CDR3 length equals 15 residues. CDR3 sequence: CAWNLKTARRDIQYF. The CDR3 DNA follows: TGTGCCTGGAACCTGAAGACTGCCCGGAGGGACATTCAGTACTTC.

This clonotype appeared once. This sequence joins TRBV29-1 and TRBJ1-3; 9 bases line up with TRBD1. Trimming removed 4 bases from V and 0 bases from J; junction bases left unmatched: 7. The CDR3 has 16 amino acids. Looked up from germline, CDR1 is SQVTM and CDR2 is ANQGSEA. CDR3 nucleotide sequence: TGCAGCGTTGTGGGGACAGGGATTGACTCTGGAAACACCATATATTTT. Translated, it gives CSVVGTGIDSGNTIYF.